What follows is one T cell receptor beta chain and its context. Its antigen is not known. The sample belongs to a study of cytomegalovirus exposure and HLA in healthy donors. Study-level findings and limits: Analysis was performed later, and it showed HLA-associated TCR beta chains to be more clonally expanded than equally common others. Researchers reported in a later analysis that a missense DCLRE1C variant was tied to TCR beta V- and J-gene trimming. With high specificity and sensitivity, the classifier reportedly diagnosed cytomegalovirus status.

It was with 60 Vbeta and 13 Jbeta primers that the PCR ran. TCRdb keeps only in-frame clones here, not all; method: immunoSEQ multiplex PCR. This listing includes 20,000 to 25,000 clones. The germline V and J ends were trimmed by 2 bases and 4 bases, with 11 bases remaining between them. CDR1 KGHSH and CDR2 LQKENI come from the germline V gene. This CDR3 contains 14 residues. This chain joins TRBV18 and TRBJ1-2; D perhaps matches TRBD1 (6 bases). Sequenced: PBMCs. This TCR was recovered from a man between 60 and 70 years old in good health and CMV-seropositive. The CDR3 region is CASSPATGSYGYTF. Here the CDR3 DNA reads TGTGCCAGCTCACCAGCGACAGGAAGCTATGGCTACACCTTC.